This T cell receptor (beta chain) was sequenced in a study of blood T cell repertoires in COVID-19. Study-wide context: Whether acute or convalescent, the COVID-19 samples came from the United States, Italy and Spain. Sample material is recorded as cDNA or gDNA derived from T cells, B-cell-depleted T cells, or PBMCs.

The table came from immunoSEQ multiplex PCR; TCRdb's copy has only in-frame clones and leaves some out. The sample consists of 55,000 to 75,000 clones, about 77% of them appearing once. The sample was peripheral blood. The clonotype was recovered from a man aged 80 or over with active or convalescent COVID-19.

The CDR3 protein is CASSRGQDTDTQYF. In DNA, the CDR3 is TGTGCCAGCAGCCGGGGACAGGACACAGATACGCAGTATTTT. The chain couples TRBV3-1 (or the pseudogene TRBV3-2) to TRBJ2-3, with 8 positions matching TRBD1. The CDR3 runs 14 residues. Unmatched junction bases numbered 2, after V lost 4 bases and J lost 2 bases. CDR1 and CDR2 from the germline V gene are LGHDT and YNNKEL (reference sequence).